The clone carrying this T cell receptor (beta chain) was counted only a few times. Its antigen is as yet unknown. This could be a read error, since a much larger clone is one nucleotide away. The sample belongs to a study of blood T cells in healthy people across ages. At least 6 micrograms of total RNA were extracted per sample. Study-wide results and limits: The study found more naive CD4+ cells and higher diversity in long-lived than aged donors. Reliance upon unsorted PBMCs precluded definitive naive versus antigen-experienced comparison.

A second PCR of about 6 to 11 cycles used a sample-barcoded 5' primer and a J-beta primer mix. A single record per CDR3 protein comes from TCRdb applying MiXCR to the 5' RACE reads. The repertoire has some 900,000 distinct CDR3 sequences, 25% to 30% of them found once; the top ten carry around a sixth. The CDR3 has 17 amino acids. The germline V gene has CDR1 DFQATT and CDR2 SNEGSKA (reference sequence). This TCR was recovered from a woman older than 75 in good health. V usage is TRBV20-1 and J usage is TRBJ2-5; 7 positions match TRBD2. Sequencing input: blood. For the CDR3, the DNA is TGCAGTGCTAGAGAGCTCGGGGGGAGAGGAGCTCAAGAGGCCCAGTACTTC. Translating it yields CSARELGGRGAQEAQYF.